The TCR beta chain under discussion was sequenced for a study of T cells in Graves' hyperthyroidism and ophthalmopathy. This clonotype has ten or more counts. Fresh peripheral blood, approximately 10 ml, yielded the PBMCs. RNA transcripts were the template for amplifying TCR beta CDR3 regions. HTBI primers were the set used in a first-round RT-PCR of the TCR CDR3. MiXCR, run by TCRdb on the multiplex PCR reads, gives a single entry per CDR3 protein. There are 640,000 or so distinct CDR3 sequences in the sample; roughly 14% occur only once, and approximately 4.2% lies in the top ten. Germline CDR1 SGHAT, CDR2 FQNNGV. The ends lost 2 bases at V and 8 bases at J; junction bases unmatched: 14. The CDR3 is made up of 17 amino acids.

The rearrangement joins TRBV11-2 to TRBJ2-3, with 9 bases matching TRBD2. The specimen sequenced was blood. This receptor was obtained from a woman aged 35 to 49 with Graves' ophthalmopathy. The CDR3 region is CASSLSAGGPPLSTQYF. CDR3 coding DNA: TGTGCCAGCAGCTTATCCGCGGGAGGGCCCCCATTGTCTACGCAGTATTTT. The entire variable domain, with the rest obtained from reference TRBV11-2 and TRBJ2-3, is as follows: EAGVAQSPRYKIIEKRQSVAFWCNPISGHATLYWYQQILGQGPKLLIQFQNNGVVDDSQLPKDRFSAERLKGVDSTLKIQPAKLEDSAVYLCASSLSAGGPPLSTQYFGPGTRLTVL.